Shown below are 21 T cell receptor beta chains from a single sample sequenced in a study of Graves' ophthalmopathy and Graves' hyperthyroidism. Using RNA transcripts, the TCR beta CDR3 regions were amplified. An opening RT-PCR round employed HTBI primers and preceded a second-round multiplex PCR. Via MiXCR, TCRdb re-called the multiplex PCR reads, giving one row per CDR3 protein. The sample lists hundreds of thousands of distinct CDR3 sequences, under 50% occurring once. The sequencing sample was made of peripheral blood. Source of these receptors: an adult man with Graves' ophthalmopathy.

This clonotype has ten or more counts. The chain links TRBV19 to TRBJ1-1; D unclear. This CDR3 contains 13 residues. V dropped 1 base and J dropped 6 bases, with 9 bases sitting between them. Germline loops: CDR1 LNHDA, CDR2 SQIVND (reference sequence). In DNA form, the CDR3 reads TGTGCCAGTAGTATAGCGTACCGCTCTGAAGCTTTCTTT. Protein product: CASSIAYRSEAFF. The variable domain in full, completed from reference TRBV19 and TRBJ1-1, reads DGGITQSPKYLFRKEGQNVTLSCEQNLNHDAMYWYRQDPGQGLRLIYYSQIVNDFQKGDIAEGYSVSREKKESFPLTVTSAQKNPTAFYLCASSIAYRSEAFFGQGTRLTVV.

The table lists this clonotype with many counts. This chain joins TRBV7-3 and TRBJ1-1; the match to TRBD1 covers 8 bases. Per the germline V gene, CDR1 is SGHTA and CDR2 is FQGTGA. V shed 5 bases and J 3 bases; nucleotides not matched to a gene: 5. The CDR3 is made up of 14 amino acids. The CDR3 loop is CASSPGGGDTEAFF. The DNA for the CDR3 is TGTGCCAGCAGCCCAGGGGGCGGTGACACTGAAGCTTTCTTT.

This sequence joins TRBV6-1 and TRBJ2-7, with 8 bases matching TRBD1. Germline CDR1 and CDR2: MNHNS and SASEGT. This CDR3 spans 15 amino acids. Trimming cost V 3 bases and J 5 bases; bases outside gene matches: 9. The CDR3 is CASSDPRQGWNEQYF. Written as DNA, the CDR3 is TGTGCCAGCAGTGACCCCAGACAGGGGTGGAACGAGCAGTACTTC.

Concerning this clonotype itself: No DNA is shown, since the ends of the CDR3 on it are uncertain; the CDR3 is the one TCRdb lists. This sequence joins TRBV25-1 and TRBJ1-5. Germline V gene sequence: CDR1 MGHDK, CDR2 SYGVNS. 14 amino acids form the CDR3, both terminal residues included. This chain's CDR3 is CACSARRSNQPQHF.

This clonotype was recorded many times. J is TRBJ1-6 and V is TRBV11-3; 8 bases fit TRBD1. The CDR3 extends over 15 amino acids. J lost 6 bases, V lost 6 bases, and 7 bases had no gene match. Germline V gene lookup returns CDR1 SGHNT and CDR2 YENEEA. CDR3 sequence reads: CASRTGQGSNSPLHF. The CDR3 coding sequence is TGTGCCAGCAGGACCGGACAGGGCAGTAATTCACCCCTCCACTTT.

V usage is TRBV7-9 and J usage is TRBJ2-7, with unresolved D. The V end was cut by 1 base, the J end by 8 bases, with 6 bases between. Germline CDR1 reads SEHNR; CDR2 reads FQNEAQ (reference sequence). This CDR3 has 11 amino acids. DNA for the CDR3: TGTGCCAGCAGCTTAGGGGATCAGCAGTACTTC. Translating it yields CASSLGDQQYF.

The genes are TRBV7-3 and TRBJ2-1, with 10 nucleotides matching TRBD2. The germline V gene encodes CDR1 SGHTA and CDR2 FQGTGA. This CDR3 region has 15 residues. V dropped 2 bases and J dropped 9; count of bases not matched to a gene: 7. CDR3 in DNA: TGTGCCAGCAGCTTATCAACTAGCGGGACGGGTGAGCAGTTCTTC. Residues: CASSLSTSGTGEQFF. Based on the CDR3 plus reference TRBV7-3 and TRBJ2-1, the full variable domain is GAGVSQTPSNKVTEKGKYVELRCDPISGHTALYWYRQSLGQGPEFLIYFQGTGAADDSGLPNDRFFAVRPEGSVSTLKIQRTERGDSAVYLCASSLSTSGTGEQFFGPGTRLTVL.

This clonotype was counted ten times or more. The rearrangement uses TRBV7-2 and TRBJ2-7; D call uncertain. The germline V and J ends were trimmed by 5 bases and 5 bases, with 13 bases remaining between them. Per the germline V gene, CDR1 is SGHTA and CDR2 is FQGNSA. The CDR3 totals 13 residues. In DNA form, the CDR3 reads TGTGCCAGCAGCCAAGACGCCCGAAACGAGCAGTACTTC. It encodes CASSQDARNEQYF.

This clonotype showed up many times. The V and J genes are TRBV29-1 and TRBJ2-7; no clear D gene. The CDR3 has 12 residues. Trimming took 4 bases from V and 5 from J, leaving 12 bases between them. Looked up from germline, CDR1 is SQVTM and CDR2 is ANQGSEA. In DNA form, the CDR3 reads TGCAGCGTTGGGGGAAATGACGACGAGCAGTACTTC. It encodes CSVGGNDDEQYF.

This clonotype came up many times. This chain links TRBV7-2 with TRBJ2-7; possibly TRBD1 for D (6 bases). The germline V and J ends were trimmed by 3 bases and 3 bases, with 12 bases remaining between them. This CDR3 is built from 14 residues. Per the germline V gene, CDR1 is SGHTA and CDR2 is FQGNSA. DNA for the CDR3: TGTGCCAGCAGCTTGCGGACAGCGAGCTACGAGCAGTACTTC. It specifies CASSLRTASYEQYF.

This clonotype was seen at least ten times. The rearrangement links TRBV2 to TRBJ2-5; D ambiguous. Germline CDR1 SNHLY, CDR2 FYNNEI. The CDR3 runs 13 residues. The V end lost 6 bases, the J end lost 1 base, and 9 bases lay between the germline ends. The CDR3 bases are TGTGCCAGCAGATCACAGCTCCAAGAGACCCAGTACTTC. Residues: CASRSQLQETQYF.

The gene calls are TRBV25-1 and TRBJ1-5; 7 nucleotides line up with TRBD1. The germline V gene has CDR1 MGHDK and CDR2 SYGVNS. Trimming at V came to 5 bases and at J to 5 bases, leaving 9 bases not matched to a gene. This CDR3 has 15 amino acids. The CDR3 DNA follows: TGTGCCAGCAGTTTAAAAGAGGGGGCGTATCAGCCCCAGCATTTT. Amino acid sequence: CASSLKEGAYQPQHF. Full variable domain (outside the CDR3, taken from reference TRBV25-1 and TRBJ1-5): EADIYQTPRYLVIGTGKKITLECSQTMGHDKMYWYQQDPGMELHLIHYSYGVNSTEKGDLSSESTVSRIRTEHFPLTLESARPSHTSQYLCASSLKEGAYQPQHFGDGTRLSIL.

In its sample, this clonotype was seen many times. V usage is TRBV7-2 and J usage is TRBJ1-3; 9 nucleotides match TRBD1. This CDR3 comprises 16 residues. V was clipped by 1 base and J by 7 bases; unmatched bases: 8. CDR1 is SGHTA, CDR2 FQGNSA, per germline. CDR3 protein: CASSLDGTGFFNTIYF. CDR3 bases: TGTGCCAGCAGCTTAGATGGGACAGGGTTCTTTAACACCATATATTTT.

V usage is TRBV29-1 and J usage is TRBJ1-2, with a possible D match to TRBD1 (5 bases). The germline V gene encodes CDR1 SQVTM and CDR2 ANQGSEA. V was clipped by 0 bases and J by 8 bases, with 13 bases between them. CDR3 length: 13 amino acids. CDR3 protein: CSVEDWGTEGYTF. CDR3 in DNA: TGCAGCGTTGAAGATTGGGGGACGGAGGGCTACACCTTC.

The V gene is TRBV13, the J gene TRBJ1-2, with 8 bases fitting TRBD1. This CDR3 has 13 residues. CDR1 and CDR2 from the germline V gene are PRHDT and FYEKMQ (reference sequence). The V segment lost 8 bases and the J segment 8 bases; nucleotides outside the gene matches: 10. The CDR3: CASSPDRAAGYTF. The CDR3 nucleotides are TGTGCCAGCTCGCCGGACAGGGCGGCAGGCTACACCTTC.

This clonotype was seen ten or more times. The chain joins TRBV25-1 to TRBJ1-6; D not certain. In germline, CDR1 is MGHDK, CDR2 SYGVNS. The CDR3 loop spans 15 amino acids. The V end lost 1 base, the J end lost 8 bases, and 12 bases lay between the germline ends. This CDR3 is CASSELGISDSPLHF. The CDR3 DNA reads TGTGCCAGCAGTGAATTGGGTATATCGGATTCACCCCTCCACTTT.

This clonotype was recorded a few times. The genes are TRBV19 and TRBJ1-1; TRBD1 might be the D (5 bases). Trimming cost V 5 bases and J 3 bases, with 16 bases left between them. Germline CDR1 is LNHDA and CDR2 is SQIVND (reference sequence). This CDR3 has 15 amino acids. CDR3 bases: TGTGCCAGTAGTGCGGACACCCTAGTTGACACTGAAGCTTTCTTT. It is translated as CASSADTLVDTEAFF.

This clonotype showed up many times. The genes are TRBV19 and TRBJ1-6, with 8 bases matching TRBD1. V gave up 7 bases and J gave up 6 bases; unmatched junction bases: 14. This CDR3 is built from 17 residues. Germline CDR1 reads LNHDA; CDR2 reads SQIVND (reference sequence). CDR3 in DNA: TGTGCCAGTACCCTCTCCGGTCAGGGGGCGCCTAATTCACCCCTCCACTTT. Its translation is CASTLSGQGAPNSPLHF.

The chain employs TRBV24-1 and TRBJ2-6, with a tentative D call TRBD2 (6 bases). The CDR3 consists of 16 residues. Germline lookup yields CDR1 KGHDR and CDR2 SFDVKD. Between the trimmed V and J ends, which lost 7 bases and 0 bases, there was a span of 12 bases. CDR3 DNA: TGTGCCACCAGCGTTGGAGGGCCCTCTGGGGCCAACGTCCTGACTTTC. Translation gives CATSVGGPSGANVLTF.

Only one count was recorded for this clonotype. This chain links TRBV5-1 with TRBJ2-1; perhaps TRBD2 as D (6 bases). Per the germline V gene, CDR1 is SGHRS and CDR2 is YFSETQ. CDR3 length equals 14 residues. With 4 bases removed from V and 7 bases from J, the gap between germline ends came to 15 bases. CDR3 amino acids: CASSPWGERNEQFF. The CDR3 nucleotides read TGCGCCAGCAGCCCCTGGGGGGAAAGGAATGAGCAGTTCTTC.

The chain couples TRBV2 to TRBJ1-4, with no clear D. Trimming took off 5 bases at V and 2 bases at J, with 12 bases between the two ends. The germline gives CDR1 SNHLY, CDR2 FYNNEI. The CDR3 contains 15 residues. DNA for the CDR3: TGTGCCAGCAGTTGGACTAGCGGGACTAATGAAAAACTGTTTTTT. Translated, it gives CASSWTSGTNEKLFF.